The clone carrying this T cell receptor (beta chain) was picked up a small number of times. Its antigen remains unidentified. This sample is drawn from a study of vaccination effects on CD4 cells after COVID-19. The culture ran for around ten days before CD4+ T cells were isolated. BNT162b2 vaccine or mRNA-1273 vaccine was given to participants in two doses. Generated by immunoSEQ multiplex PCR, the TCRdb table keeps only in-frame clones and is missing some. Among approximately 74,000 clones listed, around 69% were seen once. The origin of this receptor is a human donor who received a COVID-19 vaccine. Material: CD4+ T cells from PBMCs cultured without peptide, obtained after COVID-19 vaccination.

The CDR3 nucleotides read TGCGCCAGCAGCCAAGTGACCCCTGCAACTAATGAAAAACTGTTTTTT. Protein sequence: CASSQVTPATNEKLFF. V gene TRBV4-1 combines with J gene TRBJ1-4; D gene uncertain. Germline V gene data show CDR1 as MGHRA and CDR2 as YSYEKL. V gave up 1 base and J gave up 0 bases, with 9 bases separating them. This CDR3 spans 16 amino acids.